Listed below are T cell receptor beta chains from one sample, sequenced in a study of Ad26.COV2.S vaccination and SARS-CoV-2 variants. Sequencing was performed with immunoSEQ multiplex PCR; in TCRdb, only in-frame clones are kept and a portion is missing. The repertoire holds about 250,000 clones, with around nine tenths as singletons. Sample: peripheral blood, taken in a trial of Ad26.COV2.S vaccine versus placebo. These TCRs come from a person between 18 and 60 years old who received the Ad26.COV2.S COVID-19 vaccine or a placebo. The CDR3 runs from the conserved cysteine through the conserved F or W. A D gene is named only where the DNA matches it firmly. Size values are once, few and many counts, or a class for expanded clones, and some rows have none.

CDR3aa: CASSLLGTNYGYTF
CDR3nt: TGTGCCAGCAGTTTACTGGGAACTAACTATGGCTACACCTTC
d_gene: NA
abundance: NA
j_gene: TRBJ1-2
v_gene: TRBV27

CDR3aa: CSASVHSTDTQYF
CDR3nt: TGCAGTGCTAGTGTTCATAGCACAGATACGCAGTATTTT
d_gene: NA
abundance: few
j_gene: TRBJ2-3
v_gene: TRBV20-1

CDR3aa: CASSIFSQETQYF
CDR3nt: TGTGCCAGTAGTATTTTCAGCCAAGAGACCCAGTACTTC
d_gene: NA
abundance: NA
j_gene: TRBJ2-5
v_gene: TRBV19

CDR3aa: CASSLAEITGELFF
CDR3nt: TGCGCCAGCAGCTTGGCGGAGATCACCGGGGAGCTGTTTTTT
d_gene: NA
abundance: NA
j_gene: TRBJ2-2
v_gene: TRBV5-1

CDR3aa: CASSVRGLGYGYTF
CDR3nt: TGTGCCAGCAGTGTCAGGGGGCTCGGCTATGGCTACACCTTC
d_gene: TRBD1
abundance: NA
j_gene: TRBJ1-2
v_gene: TRBV6-6

CDR3aa: CASSPGTAINPGELFF
CDR3nt: TGTGCCAGCAGCCCCGGGACAGCTATCAACCCCGGGGAGCTGTTTTTT
d_gene: TRBD1
abundance: few
j_gene: TRBJ2-2
v_gene: TRBV4-2

CDR3aa: CASSQDLGTGGFGSNQPQHF
CDR3nt: TGCGCCAGCAGCCAAGATCTTGGGACAGGGGGCTTTGGGAGCAATCAGCCCCAGCATTTT
d_gene: TRBD1
abundance: NA
j_gene: TRBJ1-5
v_gene: TRBV4-3

CDR3aa: CASKPFYNEQFF
CDR3nt: TGTGCCAGCAAGCCGTTCTACAATGAGCAGTTCTTC
d_gene: NA
abundance: NA
j_gene: TRBJ2-1
v_gene: TRBV2

CDR3aa: CASSFGLSSYEQYF
CDR3nt: TGTGCCAGCAGCTTTGGGTTGAGCTCCTACGAGCAGTACTTC
d_gene: NA
abundance: NA
j_gene: TRBJ2-7
v_gene: TRBV5-4

CDR3aa: CAWNEGQGWSEQYF
CDR3nt: TGTGCCTGGAATGAGGGACAGGGATGGTCCGAGCAGTACTTC
d_gene: TRBD1
abundance: NA
j_gene: TRBJ2-7
v_gene: TRBV30

CDR3aa: CASSPPGLAERDTQYF
CDR3nt: TGTGCCAGCTCACCACCGGGACTAGCGGAGAGGGATACGCAGTATTTT
d_gene: TRBD2
abundance: NA
j_gene: TRBJ2-3
v_gene: TRBV18

CDR3aa: CASSQDRDSYNQPQHF
CDR3nt: TGTGCCAGCAGCCAAGATAGGGACAGCTACAATCAGCCCCAGCATTTT
d_gene: TRBD1
abundance: NA
j_gene: TRBJ1-5
v_gene: TRBV4-2

CDR3aa: CASSPQVVKNIQYF
CDR3nt: TGCGCCAGCAGCCCCCAGGTGGTCAAAAACATTCAGTACTTC
d_gene: NA
abundance: NA
j_gene: TRBJ2-4
v_gene: TRBV4-1

CDR3aa: CASSPANTGELFF
CDR3nt: TGTGCCAGCAGCCCCGCGAACACCGGGGAGCTGTTTTTT
d_gene: NA
abundance: NA
j_gene: TRBJ2-2
v_gene: TRBV3-1/TRBV3-2

CDR3aa: CASSLGVGAAFF
CDR3nt: TGTGCCAGCAGTTTAGGGGTAGGGGCGGCTTTCTTT
d_gene: NA
abundance: NA
j_gene: TRBJ1-1
v_gene: TRBV27

CDR3aa: CASSLWTGELFF
CDR3nt: TGTGCCAGCAGCTTATGGACCGGGGAGCTGTTTTTT
d_gene: NA
abundance: NA
j_gene: TRBJ2-2
v_gene: TRBV7-3

CDR3aa: CASSLQGENTIYF
CDR3nt: TGTGCCAGCAGCCTTCAAGGGGAAAACACCATATATTTT
d_gene: NA
abundance: NA
j_gene: TRBJ1-3
v_gene: TRBV9

CDR3aa: CASSIGSGRYTDTQYF
CDR3nt: TGTGCCAGTAGTATAGGGAGCGGGAGATACACAGATACGCAGTATTTT
d_gene: TRBD2
abundance: NA
j_gene: TRBJ2-3
v_gene: TRBV19

CDR3aa: CASSLRTGGSEQYF
CDR3nt: TGTGCCAGCAGCTTAAGGACAGGGGGCAGCGAGCAGTACTTC
d_gene: TRBD1
abundance: NA
j_gene: TRBJ2-7
v_gene: TRBV7-2

CDR3aa: CAWSGWRGASYNEQFF
CDR3nt: TGTGCCTGGAGTGGATGGCGGGGGGCCTCCTACAATGAGCAGTTCTTC
d_gene: TRBD2
abundance: NA
j_gene: TRBJ2-1
v_gene: TRBV30

CDR3aa: CASSGTSGRSDTQYF
CDR3nt: TGTGCCAGCAGCGGGACTAGCGGGAGGTCAGATACGCAGTATTTT
d_gene: TRBD2
abundance: NA
j_gene: TRBJ2-3
v_gene: TRBV7-3

CDR3aa: CASRFAGTSGGALETQYF
CDR3nt: TGCGCCAGCAGATTTGCTGGGACTAGCGGGGGGGCCTTGGAGACCCAGTACTTC
d_gene: TRBD2
abundance: NA
j_gene: TRBJ2-5
v_gene: TRBV5-1

CDR3aa: CAWSRTVKMNTEAFF
CDR3nt: TGTGCCTGGAGCAGGACAGTTAAGATGAACACTGAAGCTTTCTTT
d_gene: NA
abundance: NA
j_gene: TRBJ1-1
v_gene: TRBV30

CDR3aa: CASRTSGRNTGELFF
CDR3nt: TGTGCCAGCAGAACTAGCGGGAGAAACACCGGGGAGCTGTTTTTT
d_gene: TRBD2
abundance: NA
j_gene: TRBJ2-2
v_gene: TRBV19

CDR3aa: CASILRTGVGYGYTF
CDR3nt: TGTGCCAGTATCCTACGGACGGGTGTCGGCTATGGCTACACCTTC
d_gene: NA
abundance: NA
j_gene: TRBJ1-2
v_gene: TRBV19

CDR3aa: CASSSPQGGYTF
CDR3nt: TGTGCCAGCAGTTCCCCCCAAGGTGGCTACACCTTC
d_gene: NA
abundance: NA
j_gene: TRBJ1-2
v_gene: TRBV12-3/TRBV12-4

CDR3aa: CASTGQRRYSNQPQHF
CDR3nt: TGTGCCAGCACGGGACAGAGGCGTTATAGCAATCAGCCCCAGCATTTT
d_gene: TRBD1
abundance: few
j_gene: TRBJ1-5
v_gene: TRBV2

CDR3aa: CASTPQGRNGELFF
CDR3nt: TGTGCCAGTACCCCCCAGGGCAGGAACGGGGAGCTGTTTTTT
d_gene: NA
abundance: NA
j_gene: TRBJ2-2
v_gene: TRBV19

CDR3aa: CASSLTRIGGGRGEQFF
CDR3nt: TGTGCCAGCAGCTTAACGCGGATCGGGGGCGGACGTGGTGAGCAGTTCTTC
d_gene: NA
abundance: NA
j_gene: TRBJ2-1
v_gene: TRBV7-3

CDR3aa: CASSLGGVNTEAFF
CDR3nt: TGCGCCAGCAGCTTGGGCGGGGTGAACACTGAAGCTTTCTTT
d_gene: NA
abundance: once
j_gene: TRBJ1-1
v_gene: TRBV5-1

CDR3aa: CASSLAGANTEAFF
CDR3nt: TGTGCCAGCAGCTTAGCGGGAGCGAACACTGAAGCTTTCTTT
d_gene: NA
abundance: NA
j_gene: TRBJ1-1
v_gene: TRBV11-2

CDR3aa: CASSLDRGSYEQYF
CDR3nt: TGTGCCAGCAGTTTAGACAGGGGGAGTTACGAGCAGTACTTC
d_gene: TRBD1
abundance: few
j_gene: TRBJ2-7
v_gene: TRBV6-5

CDR3aa: CASTKRETQYF
CDR3nt: TGTGCCAGCACAAAGCGTGAGACCCAGTACTTC
d_gene: NA
abundance: NA
j_gene: TRBJ2-5
v_gene: TRBV2